The clone carrying this T cell receptor beta chain was seen a few times. Its antigen remains unknown. Germline CDR1 reads SGHDT; CDR2 reads YYEEEE. The V end was cut by 6 bases, the J end by 7 bases, with 20 bases between. The CDR3 contains 15 residues. The data stem from a study of long-term antiretroviral therapy in people with HIV. United States facilities provided treatment to all participants with HIV. Researchers ran immunoSEQ v3.0 at survey level. Clones were sequenced by immunoSEQ multiplex PCR, and TCRdb holds only the in-frame ones, with some missing. Of 20,000 to 30,000 clones listed, more than 85% are singletons. Broader study findings: HIV repertoires covered narrower CDR3 length ranges than controls did. Adherence to ART, viral resistance and therapy changes lacked any data. The clones with expansion before ART were dominant in the repertoire at all time points.

The sequencing used unsorted PBMCs, collected 1.9 years after starting antiretroviral therapy. The V gene is TRBV5-6, the J gene TRBJ1-5; the D is unclear. This clonotype originated in a woman aged 30 to 39 with HIV. The CDR3 is CASTRWGARAQPQHF. CDR3 in DNA: TGTGCCAGCACCCGATGGGGAGCCAGAGCCCAGCCCCAGCATTTT.